This entry is about one T cell receptor beta chain. The data are from a study of blood T cell repertoires in COVID-19. Study overall: Samples came from the United States, Italy and Spain, spanning acute and convalescent COVID-19. PBMCs, B-cell-depleted T cells, or T cells were the source of the cDNA or gDNA that made up the material.

The authors' processing: Amplification of reference gene primers was used by the study to estimate nucleated cell counts. Repertoires were generated with immunoSEQ multiplex PCR, while TCRdb's copy carries only in-frame clones and drops some. V, J and clone size were drawn from that table, and D and trimming were deduced from the DNA. The top ten clones hold 15% to 20% of a sample with 110,000 or so clones, less than 90% of them seen once. The origin of this receptor is a woman aged 60-70 years with acute or convalescent COVID-19. Sequenced: peripheral blood.

CDR3 sequence reads: CASSLGLENEQFF. DNA of the CDR3: TGTGCCAGCAGCTTGGGTCTAGAAAATGAGCAGTTCTTC. V usage is TRBV11-3 and J usage is TRBJ2-1, with D hard to call. The CDR3 length is 13 residues. Trimming stripped 3 bases from V and 7 bases from J, with 10 bases between. CDR1 and CDR2 from the germline V gene are SGHNT and YENEEA.